This paragraph reports one T cell receptor (beta chain). Germline values: CDR1 SEHNR, CDR2 FQNEAQ (reference sequence). The CDR3 has 13 amino acids. V was pared by 6 bases and J by 0 bases, with 6 bases between. These data originate in a study of PD-1 blockade in classical Hodgkin lymphoma. This table comes from immunoSEQ multiplex PCR, and its TCRdb copy is limited to in-frame clones, with some not included. The sample records 40,000 to 65,000 clones, about 84% being singletons. In every patient, relapse followed autologous stem cell transplantation, while exposure to brentuximab vedotin differed. Sequences were derived from peripheral blood mononuclear cells (PBMCs), sampled at baseline. The chain has TRBV7-9 and TRBJ1-5; D unresolved. The TCR comes from a human donor with classical Hodgkin lymphoma. The CDR3 spells CASSQHSNQPQHF. DNA for the CDR3: TGTGCCAGCAGTCAACATAGCAATCAGCCCCAGCATTTT.